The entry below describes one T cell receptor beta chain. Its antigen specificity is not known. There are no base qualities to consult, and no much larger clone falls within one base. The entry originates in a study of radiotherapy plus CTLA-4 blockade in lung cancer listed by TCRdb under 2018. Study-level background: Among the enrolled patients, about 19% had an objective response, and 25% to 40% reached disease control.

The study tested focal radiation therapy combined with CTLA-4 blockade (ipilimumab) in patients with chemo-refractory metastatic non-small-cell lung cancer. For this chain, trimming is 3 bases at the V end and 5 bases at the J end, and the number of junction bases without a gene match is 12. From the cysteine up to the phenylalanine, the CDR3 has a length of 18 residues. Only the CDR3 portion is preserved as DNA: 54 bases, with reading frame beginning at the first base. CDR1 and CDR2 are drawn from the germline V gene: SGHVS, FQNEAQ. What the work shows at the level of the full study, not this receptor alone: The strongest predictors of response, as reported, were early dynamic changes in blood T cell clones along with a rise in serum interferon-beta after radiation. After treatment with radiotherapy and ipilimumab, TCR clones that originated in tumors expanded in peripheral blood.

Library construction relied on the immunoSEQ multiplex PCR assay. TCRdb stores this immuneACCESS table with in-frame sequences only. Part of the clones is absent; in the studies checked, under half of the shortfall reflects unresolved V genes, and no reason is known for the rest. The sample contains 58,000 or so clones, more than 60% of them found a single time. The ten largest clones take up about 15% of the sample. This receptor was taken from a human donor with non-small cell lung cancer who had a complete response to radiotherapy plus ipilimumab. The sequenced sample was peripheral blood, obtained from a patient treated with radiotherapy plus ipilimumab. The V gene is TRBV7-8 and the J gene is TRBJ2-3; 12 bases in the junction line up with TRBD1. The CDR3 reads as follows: CASSFRDRGRGVGDTQYF. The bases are TGTGCCAGCAGCTTCCGGGACAGGGGGCGCGGAGTAGGAGATACGCAGTATTTT.